Below, 13 T cell receptor beta chains from the same sample are listed, as sequenced in a study of control samples from healthy donors and cancer patients. Method: immunoSEQ multiplex PCR; TCRdb's copy keeps in-frame clones and lacks some. The sample lists approximately 9,800 clones; more than 75% were seen once. The sequencing input was PBMCs. The receptors shown here come from a man aged 60 to 69 with colorectal cancer.

This chain connects TRBV9 to TRBJ2-6; D remains ambiguous. The CDR3 length is 15 residues. The V and J ends lost 4 bases and 0 bases respectively, with 8 bases between them. CDR1 and CDR2 from the germline V gene are SGDLS and YYNGEE. CDR3 coding DNA: TGTGCCAGCAGCTTACAAAGCTCTGGGGCCAACGTCCTGACTTTC. Its translation: CASSLQSSGANVLTF.

The chain employs TRBV19 and TRBJ2-5; D remains ambiguous. V was trimmed by 3 bases and J by 1 base, leaving 6 bases between them. CDR1 is LNHDA and CDR2 is SQIVND in the germline V gene (reference sequence). The CDR3 is made up of 13 amino acids. This chain's CDR3 is CASSMIPQETQYF. In DNA form, the CDR3 reads TGTGCCAGTAGTATGATCCCCCAAGAGACCCAGTACTTC.

The V and J genes are TRBV4-2 and TRBJ2-1; 14 nucleotides match TRBD2. CDR1 and CDR2 from the germline V gene are LGHNA and YNFKEQ. Unmatched junction bases numbered 10, after V lost 8 bases and J lost 7 bases. This CDR3 has 16 residues. In nucleotides, the CDR3 is TGTGCCAGCGGTAAGACTAGCGGGGGGGCTCGGAATGAGCAGTTCTTC. It encodes CASGKTSGGARNEQFF.

This sequence joins TRBV28 and TRBJ1-2; D gene unclear. There are 14 residues in the CDR3. Germline-derived CDR1 and CDR2 are MDHEN and SYDVKM. V was shortened by 2 bases and J by 4 bases, with 11 bases between the two germline ends. CDR3 in amino acids: CASSLRRRSYGYTF. As DNA, the CDR3 is TGTGCCAGCAGTTTAAGGAGGAGATCCTATGGCTACACCTTC.

The genes are TRBV4-1 and TRBJ1-6; 7 bases are a match to TRBD1. CDR3 length: 17 residues. Looked up from germline, CDR1 is MGHRA and CDR2 is YSYEKL. With V trimmed by 4 bases and J by 0 bases, 6 bases remained unmatched. The CDR3 DNA is TGCGCCAGCAGCCGCGGACAGGCGAGCTCCTATAATTCACCCCTCCACTTT. As protein: CASSRGQASSYNSPLHF.

The chain is built from TRBV28 and TRBJ2-5; perhaps TRBD2 as D (5 bases). The length of the CDR3 is 15 residues. V lost 3 bases and J 0 bases, leaving 11 bases between the germline ends. The germline V gene encodes CDR1 MDHEN and CDR2 SYDVKM. The CDR3 loop is CASSFSRTYQETQYF. The CDR3 coding sequence is TGTGCCAGCAGTTTCTCCAGGACTTACCAAGAGACCCAGTACTTC.

The DNA of the CDR3 is TGTGCCAGCGGCCCACCCCCGGACAGGGGCCCAAAACTGTTTTTT. Protein: CASGPPPDRGPKLFF. The chain has TRBV2 and TRBJ1-4; 9 bases are a match to TRBD1. V was pared by 8 bases and J by 10 bases, with 14 bases of the junction left unmatched. CDR3 size: 15 residues. Germline V gene sequence: CDR1 SNHLY, CDR2 FYNNEI.

This sequence joins TRBV30 and TRBJ1-1; tentatively, D is TRBD1 (6 bases). V was cut by 7 bases and J by 4 bases, with 13 bases left in between. The germline CDR1 and CDR2 sequences are GTSNPN and SVGIG (reference sequence). The CDR3 has 12 amino acids. CDR3 in DNA: TGTGCCTACCGGACAGCCGCCACTGAAGCTTTCTTT. It encodes CAYRTAATEAFF.

J is TRBJ1-1 and V is TRBV5-1, with D unclear. Trimming removed 1 base from V and 1 base from J, with 5 bases in between. Germline V gene data show CDR1 as SGHRS and CDR2 as YFSETQ. The CDR3 is 13 residues long. CDR3 coding DNA: TGCGCCAGCAGCTTGCCAGGGAACACTGAAGCTTTCTTT. It yields the protein CASSLPGNTEAFF. Supplemented by reference TRBV5-1 and TRBJ1-1, the full variable domain reads KAGVTQTPRYLIKTRGQQVTLSCSPISGHRSVSWYQQTPGQGLQFLFEYFSETQRNKGNFPGRFSGRQFSNSRSEMNVSTLELGDSALYLCASSLPGNTEAFFGQGTRLTVV.

This rearrangement joins TRBV10-3 to TRBJ1-2, with D possibly TRBD1 on 5 matching bases. Germline V CDR1 and CDR2: ENHRY, SYGVKD. Between the trimmed V and J ends, which lost 10 bases and 4 bases, there was a span of 16 bases. The CDR3 runs to 13 residues. CDR3 bases: TGTGCCACCAAGGGAGGGGACCTCTATGGCTACACCTTC. This translates into CATKGGDLYGYTF.

The rearrangement uses TRBV28 and TRBJ2-1, with D tentatively TRBD1 or TRBD2 (5 bases each). The ends were cut back, 5 bases at V and 0 bases at J, with 14 bases in the middle. CDR3 length equals 16 residues. Per germline, CDR1 MDHEN and CDR2 SYDVKM. CDR3 in DNA: TGTGCCAGCAGTCTGCAGAGGGGCCCCTCCTACAATGAGCAGTTCTTC. This gives the protein CASSLQRGPSYNEQFF.

This clone came up once. The chain has TRBV7-3 and TRBJ2-3; 7 nucleotides match TRBD1. The germline CDR1 and CDR2 sequences are SGHTA and FQGTGA. This CDR3 has 14 amino acids. J lost 5 bases, V lost 5 bases, and 7 bases had no gene match. The CDR3 DNA is TGTGCCAGCAGCCCACAGGGGTGGGGAGATACGCAGTATTTT. This gives the protein CASSPQGWGDTQYF.

The chain joins TRBV5-1 to TRBJ2-2; D not certain. The CDR3 spans 14 residues. Germline lookup yields CDR1 SGHRS and CDR2 YFSETQ. The ends were cut back, 5 bases at V and 4 bases at J, with 12 bases in the middle. The CDR3 nucleotides read TGCGCCAGCAGGAGGATAGAAAGCACCGGGGAGCTGTTTTTT. Translated: CASRRIESTGELFF.